This T cell receptor (beta chain) stems from a study of blood T cell repertoires in COVID-19. Study as a whole: COVID-19 samples collected from the United States, Italy and Spain covered acute and convalescent phases.

Per the authors' pipeline: Using reference gene primer amplification, nucleated cell counts were estimated. Generated by immunoSEQ multiplex PCR, the TCRdb table keeps only in-frame clones and is missing some. Clone size and V and J calls were adopted from that table, with D and trimming inferred from the DNA. The sample consists of 150,000 to 200,000 clones, approximately 90% of them appearing once. Germline V gene sequence: CDR1 SGHVS, CDR2 FQNEAQ. The CDR3 has 15 amino acids. Trimming removed 2 bases at V and 4 bases at J, with 14 bases between. The origin of this receptor is a woman aged 80 or over in a cohort sampled during active or convalescent COVID-19. The sample taken for sequencing was peripheral blood. The rearrangement joins TRBV7-8 to TRBJ2-5; a possible D gene is TRBD1 (7 bases). CDR3 coding DNA: TGTGCCAGCAGCTTAAGGGTTCAGGGGGGAGAGACCCAGTACTTC. It codes for CASSLRVQGGETQYF.